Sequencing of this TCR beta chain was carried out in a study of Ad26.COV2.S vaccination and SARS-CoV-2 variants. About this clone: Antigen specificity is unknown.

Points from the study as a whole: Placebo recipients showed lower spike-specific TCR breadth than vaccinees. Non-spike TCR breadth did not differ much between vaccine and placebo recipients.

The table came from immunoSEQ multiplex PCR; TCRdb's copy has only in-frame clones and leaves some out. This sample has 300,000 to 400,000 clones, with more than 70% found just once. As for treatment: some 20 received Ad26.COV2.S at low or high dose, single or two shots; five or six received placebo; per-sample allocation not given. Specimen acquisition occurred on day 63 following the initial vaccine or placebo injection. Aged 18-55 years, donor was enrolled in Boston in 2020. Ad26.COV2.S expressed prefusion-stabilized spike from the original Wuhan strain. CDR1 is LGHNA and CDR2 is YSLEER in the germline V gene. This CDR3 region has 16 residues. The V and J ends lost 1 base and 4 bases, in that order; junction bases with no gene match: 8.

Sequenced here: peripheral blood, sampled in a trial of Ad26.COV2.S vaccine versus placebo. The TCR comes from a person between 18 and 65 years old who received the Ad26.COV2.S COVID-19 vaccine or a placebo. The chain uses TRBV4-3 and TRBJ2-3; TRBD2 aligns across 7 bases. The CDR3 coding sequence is TGCGCCAGCAGCCAAGGGGCGTGGGAGGGCGCAGATACGCAGTATTTT. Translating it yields CASSQGAWEGADTQYF.